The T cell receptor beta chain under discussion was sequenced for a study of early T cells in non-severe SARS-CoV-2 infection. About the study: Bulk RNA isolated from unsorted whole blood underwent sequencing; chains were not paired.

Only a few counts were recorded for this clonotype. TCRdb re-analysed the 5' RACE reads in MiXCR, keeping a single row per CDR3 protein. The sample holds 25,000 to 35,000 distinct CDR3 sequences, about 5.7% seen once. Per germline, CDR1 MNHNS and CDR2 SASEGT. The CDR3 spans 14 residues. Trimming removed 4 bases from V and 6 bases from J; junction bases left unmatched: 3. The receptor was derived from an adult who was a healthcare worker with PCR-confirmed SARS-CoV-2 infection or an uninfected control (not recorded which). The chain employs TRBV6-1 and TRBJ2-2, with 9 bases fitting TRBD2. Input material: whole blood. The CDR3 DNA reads TGTGCCAGCAGTGGAGCTAGCGGGGCCGGGGAGCTGTTTTTT. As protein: CASSGASGAGELFF.